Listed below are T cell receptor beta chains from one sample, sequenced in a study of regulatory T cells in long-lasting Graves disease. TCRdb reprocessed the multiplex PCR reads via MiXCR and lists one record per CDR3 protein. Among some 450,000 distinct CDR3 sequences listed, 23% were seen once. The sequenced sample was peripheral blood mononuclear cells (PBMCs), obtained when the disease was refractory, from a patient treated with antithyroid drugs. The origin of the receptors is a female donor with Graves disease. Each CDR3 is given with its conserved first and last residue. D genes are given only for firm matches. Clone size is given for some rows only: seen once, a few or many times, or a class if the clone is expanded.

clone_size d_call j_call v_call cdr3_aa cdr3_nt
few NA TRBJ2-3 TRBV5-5 CASSLWGLPTDTQYF TGTGCCAGCAGCTTGTGGGGCCTACCCACAGATACGCAGTATTTT
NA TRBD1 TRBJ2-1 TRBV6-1 CASRKDRGRNEQFF TGTGCCAGCAGGAAGGACAGGGGGAGAAATGAGCAGTTCTTC
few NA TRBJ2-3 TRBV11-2 CASSSGLVDTQYF TGTGCCAGCAGCTCCGGGCTTGTAGATACGCAGTATTTT
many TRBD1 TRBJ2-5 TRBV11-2 CASSPRDRAQYF TGTGCCAGCAGCCCTAGGGACAGGGCCCAGTACTTC
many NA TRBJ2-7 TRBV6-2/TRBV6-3 CASSEVVQGYPEQYF TGTGCCAGCAGTGAGGTGGTCCAGGGTTACCCCGAGCAGTACTTC
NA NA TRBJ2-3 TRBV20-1 CSAREGGGTDTQYF TGCAGTGCCCGAGAGGGCGGGGGCACAGATACGCAGTATTTT
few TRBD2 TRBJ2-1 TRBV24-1 CATSASGGWNEQFF TGTGCCACCAGTGCTAGCGGGGGGTGGAATGAGCAGTTCTTC
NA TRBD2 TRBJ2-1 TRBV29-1 CSGLAGTFNEQFF TGCAGCGGGCTAGCGGGGACCTTCAATGAGCAGTTCTTC
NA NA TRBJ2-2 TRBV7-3 CASSPTPGNTGELFF TGTGCCAGCAGCCCGACCCCTGGAAACACCGGGGAGCTGTTTTTT
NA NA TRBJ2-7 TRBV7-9 CASSSIRSLSSYEQYF TGTGCCAGCAGCTCAATTAGGAGCCTTAGCTCCTACGAGCAGTACTTC
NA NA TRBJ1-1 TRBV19 CASSWIGQNTEAFF TGTGCCAGTAGTTGGATCGGTCAGAACACTGAAGCTTTCTTT
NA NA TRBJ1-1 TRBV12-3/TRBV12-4 CATGGGGTTEAFF TGTGCAACCGGGGGAGGGGGGACAACTGAAGCTTTCTTT
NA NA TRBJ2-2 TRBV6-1 CASTQRASTGELFF TGTGCCAGCACTCAGCGTGCAAGCACCGGGGAGCTGTTTTTT
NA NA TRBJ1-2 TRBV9 CASSPRRAGTNYGYTF TGTGCCAGCAGCCCCCGTAGGGCAGGGACTAACTATGGCTACACCTTC
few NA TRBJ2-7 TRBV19 CASSRLVSYEQYF TGTGCCAGTAGTCGACTCGTATCCTACGAGCAGTACTTC
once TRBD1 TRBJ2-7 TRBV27 CAGRLQGAYEQYF TGTGCCGGCAGGTTACAGGGGGCCTACGAGCAGTACTTC
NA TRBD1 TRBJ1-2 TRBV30 CAWSVRQGAFGYTF TGTGCCTGGAGTGTACGACAGGGGGCGTTTGGCTACACCTTC
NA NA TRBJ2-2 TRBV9 CASSPTDRNTGELFF TGTGCCAGCAGCCCGACGGACAGGAACACCGGGGAGCTGTTTTTT
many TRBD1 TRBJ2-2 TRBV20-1 CSAREGGQATGELFF TGCAGTGCTAGAGAGGGGGGACAGGCCACCGGGGAGCTGTTTTTT
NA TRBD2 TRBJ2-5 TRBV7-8 CASRPLAGGPFGTQYF TGTGCCAGCAGACCACTAGCGGGAGGGCCGTTTGGGACCCAGTACTTC
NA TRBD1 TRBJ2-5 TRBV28 CASSLAGTGQTQYF TGTGCCAGCAGTTTAGCCGGGACAGGCCAGACCCAGTACTTC
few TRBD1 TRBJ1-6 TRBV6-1 CASSATGDSPLHF TGTGCCAGCAGTGCAACAGGGGATTCACCCCTCCACTTT
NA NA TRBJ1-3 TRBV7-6 CASSLLFGNTIYF TGTGCCAGCAGCTTACTCTTTGGAAACACCATATATTTT
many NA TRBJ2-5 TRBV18 CASSGGGPQETQYF TGTGCCAGCTCAGGTGGCGGACCGCAAGAGACCCAGTACTTC
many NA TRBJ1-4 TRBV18 CASSPGIGEKLFF TGTGCCAGCAGCCCGGGGATAGGTGAAAAACTGTTTTTT
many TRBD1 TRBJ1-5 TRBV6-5 CASSYYSRRGNQPQHF TGTGCCAGCAGTTATTATAGCCGCAGGGGGAATCAGCCCCAGCATTTT
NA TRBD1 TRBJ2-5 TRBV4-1 CASSQGGQGAKTQYF TGCGCCAGCAGCCAAGGGGGACAGGGGGCCAAGACCCAGTACTTC
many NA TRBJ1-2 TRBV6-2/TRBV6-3 CASTWSRVGLGYTF TGTGCCAGCACCTGGTCGAGGGTTGGACTTGGCTACACCTTC
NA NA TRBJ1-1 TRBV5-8 CASSSWQGRTEAFF TGTGCCAGCAGCTCTTGGCAGGGGCGAACTGAAGCTTTCTTT
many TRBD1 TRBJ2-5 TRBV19 CASTETGGKTQYF TGTGCCAGTACCGAGACAGGGGGTAAGACCCAGTACTTC
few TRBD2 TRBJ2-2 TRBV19 CASSISYTPRTSGNTGELFF TGTGCCAGTAGTATCAGCTACACCCCTCGGACTAGCGGGAACACCGGGGAGCTGTTTTTT
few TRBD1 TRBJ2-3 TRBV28 CAIIDRGISDTQYF TGTGCCATCATAGACAGGGGGATCTCAGATACGCAGTATTTT
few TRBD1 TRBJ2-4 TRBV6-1 CASRETGENIQYF TGTGCCAGCAGGGAGACAGGGGAAAACATTCAGTACTTC
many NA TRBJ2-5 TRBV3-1 CASSPYNRQETQYF TGTGCCAGCAGCCCCTACAACCGCCAAGAGACCCAGTACTTC
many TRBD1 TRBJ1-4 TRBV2 CASSKGQGVEKLFF TGTGCCAGCAGTAAAGGGCAGGGGGTCGAAAAACTGTTTTTT
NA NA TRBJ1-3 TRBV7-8 CASSLAEAGGNTIYF TGTGCCAGCAGCTTAGCGGAAGCGGGCGGAAACACCATATATTTT
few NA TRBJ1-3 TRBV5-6 CASSSSGGGNTIYF TGTGCCAGCAGCTCCTCTGGCGGTGGAAACACCATATATTTT
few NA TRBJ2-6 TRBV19 CASSQTPGANVLTF TGTGCCAGTAGCCAGACTCCTGGGGCCAACGTCCTGACTTTC
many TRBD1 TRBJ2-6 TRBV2 CASLTFETGFTSGANVLTF TGTGCCAGCCTGACTTTTGAGACAGGGTTTACCTCTGGGGCCAACGTCCTGACTTTC
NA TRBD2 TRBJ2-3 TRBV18 CASSPLLAGGTDTQYF TGTGCCAGCTCACCACTACTAGCGGGAGGCACAGATACGCAGTATTTT
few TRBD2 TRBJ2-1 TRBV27 CASSLKAFPGTSGFYNEQFF TGTGCCAGCAGTTTAAAGGCTTTCCCAGGGACTAGCGGGTTTTACAATGAGCAGTTCTTC
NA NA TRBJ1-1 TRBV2 CASSLGTRNTEAFF TGTGCCAGCAGCTTAGGGACGCGTAACACTGAAGCTTTCTTT
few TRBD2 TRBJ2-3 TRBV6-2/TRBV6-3 CASRSRSGSTDTQYF TGTGCCAGCAGATCCCGTAGCGGGAGCACAGATACGCAGTATTTT
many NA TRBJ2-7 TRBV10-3 CAISESGREVREQYF TGTGCCATCAGTGAGTCTGGAAGGGAGGTGAGGGAGCAGTACTTC
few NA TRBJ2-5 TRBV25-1 CASSEYKGQETQYF TGTGCCAGCAGTGAATATAAGGGCCAGGAGACCCAGTACTTC
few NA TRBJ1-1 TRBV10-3 CAIASREGNTEAFF TGTGCCATCGCCTCCAGGGAAGGGAACACTGAAGCTTTCTTT
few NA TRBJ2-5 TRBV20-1 CSASDPGQRDRQTQYF TGCAGTGCTAGCGACCCAGGACAGCGAGATAGACAGACCCAGTACTTC
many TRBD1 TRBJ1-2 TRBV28 CASSPRTGGNYGYTF TGTGCCAGCAGTCCTAGGACAGGGGGGAATTATGGCTACACCTTC